A single sample is the source of the 8 T cell receptor beta chains below, sequenced in a study of blood T cells in healthy people across ages. Next came a second PCR, run for about 7 to 12 cycles, which used a sample-barcoded 5' primer along with a J-beta primer mix. MiXCR was run by TCRdb on the 5' RACE reads, yielding one entry per CDR3 protein. This table holds 850,000 to 1,100,000 distinct CDR3 sequences, roughly two fifths found once. The sample consisted of blood. These receptors all come from a man aged 18-30 years in good health.

The rearrangement joins TRBV24-1 to TRBJ2-1; the D gene could be TRBD1 or TRBD2 (5 bases each). Germline V gene lookup returns CDR1 KGHDR and CDR2 SFDVKD. Trimming removed 4 bases at V and 0 bases at J, with 9 bases between. The CDR3 consists of 15 residues. The CDR3 here is CATSEPGTSYNEQFF. CDR3 nucleotide sequence: TGTGCCACCAGTGAGCCAGGGACCTCCTACAATGAGCAGTTCTTC.

With respect to this clonotype: The germline gene is not matched at one end of the junction; a read error may be the cause. The rearrangement links TRBV12-3 or TRBV12-4 to TRBJ1-2, with D uncertain. The CDR3 is 15 amino acids. The CDR3 sequence: CASGLDLQPNYGYTF. CDR3 in DNA: TGTGCCAGCGGTTTAGATCTACAGCCTAACTATGGCTACACCTTC.

This chain uses TRBV28 with TRBJ1-5, with 8 bases identical to TRBD1. Germline values: CDR1 MDHEN, CDR2 SYDVKM. Unmatched junction bases numbered 18, after V lost 5 bases and J lost 9 bases. This CDR3 region has 17 residues. The CDR3 is CASSRDLGQGTTRPQHF. Here the CDR3 DNA reads TGTGCCAGCAGTCGCGACCTTGGACAGGGCACCACTCGGCCCCAGCATTTT.

The chain has TRBV5-6 and TRBJ1-5, with TRBD1 matching 8 bases. Trimming removed 3 bases from V and 7 bases from J; junction bases left unmatched: 15. This CDR3 spans 17 amino acids. Germline lookup yields CDR1 SGHDT and CDR2 YYEEEE. DNA of the CDR3: TGTGCCAGCAGCTCTTTCCAACAGGGGGGAGGGCGGCAGCCCCAGCATTTT. It yields the protein CASSSFQQGGGRQPQHF.

The DNA of the CDR3 is TGTGCCAGCAGTCCCTTGGGAGGTGTCACCGGGGAGCTGTTTTTT. It specifies CASSPLGGVTGELFF. The V and J genes are TRBV12-3 or TRBV12-4 and TRBJ2-2; possibly TRBD2 for D (6 bases). This CDR3 is built from 15 residues. Trimming stripped 5 bases from V and 4 bases from J, with 14 bases between.

The chain employs TRBV4-3 and TRBJ1-5, with a possible D match to TRBD1 (6 bases). Between the trimmed V and J ends, which lost 5 bases and 4 bases, there was a span of 15 bases. Germline lookup yields CDR1 LGHNA and CDR2 YSLEER. The CDR3 length is 15 residues. The CDR3 here is CASSYQQGTNQPQHF. CDR3 bases: TGCGCCAGCAGCTATCAGCAGGGGACGAATCAGCCCCAGCATTTT.

This clonotype showed up just a few times. The rearrangement links TRBV10-3 to TRBJ2-3; 10 nucleotides agree with TRBD2. V lost 0 bases and J lost 0; bases outside the gene matches: 6. This CDR3 is 18 amino acids long. Germline V gene data show CDR1 as ENHRY and CDR2 as SYGVKD. CDR3 sequence: CAISESTAGGLSTDTQYF. The CDR3 DNA sequence: TGTGCCATCAGTGAGTCGACAGCGGGGGGGCTTAGCACAGATACGCAGTATTTT.

The V call is TRBV4-1, the J call TRBJ2-1; D is unclear. Germline CDR1 is MGHRA and CDR2 is YSYEKL. V dropped 1 base and J dropped 10 bases, with 17 bases sitting between them. The CDR3 has 15 residues. CDR3 sequence reads: CASSQVLEMRKEQFF. In DNA form, the CDR3 reads TGCGCCAGCAGCCAAGTTCTAGAAATGCGCAAGGAGCAGTTCTTC.